The rows below give T cell receptor beta chains drawn from one sample of a study of cytomegalovirus exposure and HLA in healthy donors. TCRdb's copy holds only in-frame clones and misses some; the assay was immunoSEQ multiplex PCR. The repertoire holds 150,000 to 200,000 clones, with approximately 78% as singletons. Sequenced input: PBMCs. All receptors come from a girl aged 2-9 years in good health and CMV-seropositive. The CDR3 runs from the conserved cysteine through the conserved F or W. D genes are given only for firm matches. Only part of the rows carry a size: once, few, many, or a class if the clone is expanded.

CDR3 protein: CASSSYSYIPWTGSDGELFF
CDR3 DNA: TGTGCCAGCAGTTCATACTCATACATTCCCTGGACAGGAAGCGACGGGGAGCTGTTTTTT
V gene: TRBV28
D gene: TRBD1
J gene: TRBJ2-2
clone size: NA

CDR3 protein: CASSPRLAGSQETQYF
CDR3 DNA: TGTGCCAGCAGCCCCCGACTAGCGGGAAGTCAAGAGACCCAGTACTTC
V gene: TRBV7-9
D gene: TRBD2
J gene: TRBJ2-5
clone size: NA

CDR3 protein: CASSLPFRGGPEAFF
CDR3 DNA: TGCGCCAGCAGCCTACCATTTCGCGGGGGACCCGAAGCTTTCTTT
V gene: TRBV4-1
D gene: NA
J gene: TRBJ1-1
clone size: NA

CDR3 protein: CASIRLAGTSTDTQYF
CDR3 DNA: TGTGCCAGCATCCGACTAGCGGGTACTAGCACAGATACGCAGTATTTT
V gene: TRBV2
D gene: TRBD2
J gene: TRBJ2-3
clone size: NA

CDR3 protein: CASSPKGQGNYGYTF
CDR3 DNA: TGTGCCAGCTCACCAAAGGGACAGGGGAACTATGGCTACACCTTC
V gene: TRBV18
D gene: TRBD1
J gene: TRBJ1-2
clone size: NA

CDR3 protein: CARSLFGNTIYF
CDR3 DNA: TGTGCCAGAAGCCTATTTGGAAACACCATATATTTT
V gene: TRBV5-3
D gene: NA
J gene: TRBJ1-3
clone size: NA

CDR3 protein: CASRLLAAGADTQYF
CDR3 DNA: TGTGCCAGCAGGTTACTAGCGGCAGGCGCAGATACGCAGTATTTT
V gene: TRBV28
D gene: TRBD2
J gene: TRBJ2-3
clone size: NA

CDR3 protein: CASSLGGSTAGYTF
CDR3 DNA: TGCGCCAGCAGCTTGGGCGGGTCCACCGCCGGCTACACCTTC
V gene: TRBV5-1
D gene: NA
J gene: TRBJ1-2
clone size: NA

CDR3 protein: CASSFWTSGVSNEQFF
CDR3 DNA: TGCGCCAGCAGCTTTTGGACTAGCGGGGTCTCTAATGAGCAGTTCTTC
V gene: TRBV5-1
D gene: TRBD2
J gene: TRBJ2-1
clone size: few

CDR3 protein: CASGPRSNQPQHF
CDR3 DNA: TGTGCCAGCGGGCCGCGTAGCAATCAGCCCCAGCATTTT
V gene: TRBV6-1
D gene: NA
J gene: TRBJ1-5
clone size: once

CDR3 protein: CASSLQGAGTEAFF
CDR3 DNA: TGTGCCAGCAGCTTGCAGGGGGCTGGGACTGAAGCTTTCTTT
V gene: TRBV5-6
D gene: TRBD1
J gene: TRBJ1-1
clone size: NA

CDR3 protein: CASSLRGGASNEQFF
CDR3 DNA: TGTGCCAGCAGTCTCCGTGGGGGGGCGAGCAATGAGCAGTTCTTC
V gene: TRBV6-4
D gene: NA
J gene: TRBJ2-1
clone size: NA

CDR3 protein: CASSLAGGTDTQYF
CDR3 DNA: TGTGCCAGCAGCTTAGCGGGAGGCACAGATACGCAGTATTTT
V gene: TRBV11-3
D gene: NA
J gene: TRBJ2-3
clone size: NA

CDR3 protein: CASSEWSGGSYEQYF
CDR3 DNA: TGTGCCAGCAGTGAATGGTCGGGGGGATCCTACGAGCAGTACTTC
V gene: TRBV6-1
D gene: TRBD2
J gene: TRBJ2-7
clone size: few

CDR3 protein: CASSLQVSQGKRSGGYTF
CDR3 DNA: TGTGCCAGCAGTTTACAGGTATCACAGGGGAAAAGGTCTGGGGGCTACACCTTC
V gene: TRBV11-2
D gene: TRBD1
J gene: TRBJ1-2
clone size: NA

CDR3 protein: CASHVTSGAYNEQFF
CDR3 DNA: TGCGCCAGCCATGTGACTAGCGGGGCCTACAATGAGCAGTTCTTC
V gene: TRBV5-1
D gene: TRBD2
J gene: TRBJ2-1
clone size: NA

CDR3 protein: CASAPSTSGMAKTQYF
CDR3 DNA: TGCGCCAGCGCCCCTTCGACTAGCGGGATGGCAAAGACCCAGTACTTC
V gene: TRBV5-1
D gene: TRBD2
J gene: TRBJ2-5
clone size: NA

CDR3 protein: CAWSVATGAQHF
CDR3 DNA: TGTGCCTGGAGTGTAGCGACGGGTGCCCAGCATTTT
V gene: TRBV30
D gene: NA
J gene: TRBJ1-5
clone size: NA